This T cell receptor (beta chain) was identified during a study of monozygotic twins with inflammatory bowel disease. Germline-derived CDR1 and CDR2 are MNHEY and SVGEGT. The CDR3 has 12 residues. TCRdb reanalyzed the 5' RACE reads and collapses them to one entry per CDR3 protein, without DNA. This sample's clone table lists a few hundred thousand distinct CDR3 sequences. V gene TRBV6-2 or TRBV6-3 combines with J gene TRBJ1-4. The TCR comes from a human donor with ulcerative colitis or Crohn's disease, or a healthy co-twin of an affected twin (not recorded which). Material for sequencing was blood. The CDR3 reads CASSYIGEKLFF.